The 24 T cell receptor beta chains below come from one sample, sequenced in a study of T-cell reconstitution after alpha-beta-depleted transplantation in children. The TCRbeta library was prepared with unique molecular identifiers. TCRdb processed the PCR reads anew with MiXCR; each CDR3 protein has one entry. This table holds 530,000 or so distinct CDR3 sequences, approximately 30% found once. Sample: PBMCs, taken before TCRalphabeta/CD19-depleted stem cell transplant. The origin of the receptors is a boy under three years old with Wiskott-Aldrich syndrome, due to receive a stem cell transplant.

The chain recombines TRBV20-1 with TRBJ2-7; 7 nucleotides align to TRBD1. This CDR3 region has 13 residues. Germline V gives CDR1 DFQATT, CDR2 SNEGSKA (reference sequence). Trimming at V came to 6 bases and at J to 4 bases, leaving 9 bases not matched to a gene. The CDR3 sequence is CSALTGRPYEQYF. CDR3 nucleotides: TGCAGTGCCCTGACAGGGAGACCTTACGAGCAGTACTTC.

The chain employs TRBV12-3 or TRBV12-4 and TRBJ2-7; D may correspond to TRBD1 or TRBD2 (5 bases each). The CDR3 covers 15 residues. Deletions cut 4 bases from V and 6 bases from J, with 19 bases between. The CDR3 DNA reads as TGTGCCAGCAGTTCAACTCCAGGGAGTTCCCGCGAGCAGTACTTC. Translating it yields CASSSTPGSSREQYF.

The chain couples TRBV16 to TRBJ2-1; 11 bases align to TRBD2. The CDR3 sequence is 13 residues long. Germline V gene sequence: CDR1 KGHSY, CDR2 FQNENV. The V segment lost 11 bases and the J segment 3 bases; nucleotides outside the gene matches: 3. CDR3 amino acids: CAGGLAGYNEQFF. The CDR3 nucleotides are TGTGCCGGAGGACTAGCGGGCTACAATGAGCAGTTCTTC.

The J gene is TRBJ1-2, the V gene TRBV20-1; D call uncertain. The CDR3 is 13 residues long. From germline, CDR1 is DFQATT and CDR2 SNEGSKA (reference sequence). V was trimmed by 4 bases and J by 5 bases, leaving 14 bases between them. The CDR3 sequence is CSAKTNRVYGYTF. Written as DNA, the CDR3 is TGCAGTGCTAAGACTAACAGAGTTTATGGCTACACCTTC.

In its sample, this clonotype was seen a few times. V and J are TRBV29-1 and TRBJ2-1, with D possibly called TRBD1 or TRBD2 (5 bases each). The CDR3 spans 15 residues. Germline V CDR1 and CDR2: SQVTM, ANQGSEA. V dropped 4 bases and J dropped 0 bases, with 13 bases sitting between them. CDR3 sequence reads: CSVVGTGSSYNEQFF. CDR3 in DNA: TGCAGCGTTGTGGGGACGGGAAGCTCCTACAATGAGCAGTTCTTC.

The chain recombines TRBV11-1 with TRBJ2-4; a possible D gene is TRBD2 (6 bases). From germline, CDR1 is SGHAT and CDR2 FQDESV (reference sequence). Trimming pared 0 bases from V and 0 bases from J, leaving 15 bases between. CDR3 length: 18 amino acids. The CDR3 DNA sequence: TGTGCCAGCAGCTTAGCGGAGGGGAGCGGCCTAGCCAAAAACATTCAGTACTTC. Its translation is CASSLAEGSGLAKNIQYF.

V gene TRBV27 combines with J gene TRBJ2-1; no reliable D call. Germline CDR1 MNHEY, CDR2 SMNVEV (reference sequence). CDR3 length equals 18 residues. V lost 2 bases to trimming and J lost 0 bases, with 17 bases between them. For the CDR3, the DNA is TGTGCCAGCAGTTTAAGGCAAACCCCGGAGAGCTCCTACAATGAGCAGTTCTTC. It is translated as CASSLRQTPESSYNEQFF.

This chain links TRBV4-2 with TRBJ2-1; 8 bases agree with TRBD2. CDR1 is LGHNA and CDR2 is YNFKEQ in the germline V gene. The CDR3 has 16 residues. The J segment lost 7 bases and the V segment lost 0 bases, leaving 8 bases of the junction unmatched. The CDR3 DNA follows: TGTGCCAGCAGCCAAGATAGAGGACTAGCTACGAATGAGCAGTTCTTC. Amino acid sequence: CASSQDRGLATNEQFF.

The chain has TRBV10-3 and TRBJ1-1; 9 nucleotides line up with TRBD1. The CDR3 consists of 13 residues. Germline CDR1 and CDR2: ENHRY and SYGVKD. V gave up 11 bases and J gave up 5 bases; unmatched junction bases: 9. The DNA of the CDR3 is TGTGCCGTCTCCGACAGGGGGGATACTGAAGCTTTCTTT. Residues: CAVSDRGDTEAFF.

This sequence joins TRBV30 and TRBJ1-2, with D perhaps TRBD1 (6 bases). CDR3 length equals 11 residues. The germline CDR1 and CDR2 sequences are GTSNPN and SVGIG (reference sequence). V lost 3 bases and J lost 4, with 6 bases in between. The CDR3 DNA reads TGTGCCTGGAGGACAGGCTATGGCTACACCTTC. Translating gives CAWRTGYGYTF.

This clonotype has just one count. The chain combines TRBV5-1 with TRBJ2-1; D is unclear. V was cut by 2 bases and J by 0 bases, with 6 bases left in between. There are 14 residues in the CDR3. Germline CDR1 reads SGHRS; CDR2 reads YFSETQ. The chain's CDR3 is CASSFSVSYNEQFF. CDR3 in DNA: TGCGCCAGCAGCTTCAGCGTCTCCTACAATGAGCAGTTCTTC. Variable domain in full (rest from reference TRBV5-1 and TRBJ2-1): KAGVTQTPRYLIKTRGQQVTLSCSPISGHRSVSWYQQTPGQGLQFLFEYFSETQRNKGNFPGRFSGRQFSNSRSEMNVSTLELGDSALYLCASSFSVSYNEQFFGPGTRLTVL.

This clonotype was detected only a few times. The V and J genes are TRBV5-1 and TRBJ2-5, with TRBD1 matching 7 bases. The CDR3 is made up of 15 amino acids. V shed 4 bases, J shed 2 bases, and the junction held 8 bases outside the gene matches. Germline values: CDR1 SGHRS, CDR2 YFSETQ. The CDR3 sequence is CASSADGTEQETQYF. In nucleotides, the CDR3 is TGCGCCAGCAGCGCGGACGGGACAGAACAAGAGACCCAGTACTTC.

This clonotype occurred a few times. The chain employs TRBV24-1 and TRBJ1-1; TRBD1 might be the D (6 bases). Trimming removed 4 bases at V and 1 base at J, with 18 bases between. The CDR3 covers 17 residues. Germline V gene sequence: CDR1 KGHDR, CDR2 SFDVKD. DNA for the CDR3: TGTGCCACCAGTGACTCCCAGACAGGACACGGGAACACTGAAGCTTTCTTT. Translating it yields CATSDSQTGHGNTEAFF.

J is TRBJ1-4 and V is TRBV5-5, with D perhaps TRBD1 (6 bases). Trimming stripped 4 bases from V and 8 bases from J, with 18 bases between. This CDR3 is 15 amino acids long. The germline V gene encodes CDR1 SGHKS and CDR2 YYEKEE (reference sequence). CDR3 sequence (DNA): TGTGCCAGCAGCCAGGGGACCGCCAAGGGAGAAAAACTGTTTTTT. Amino acids: CASSQGTAKGEKLFF. Full variable domain (missing parts from reference TRBV5-5 and TRBJ1-4): DAGVTQSPTHLIKTRGQQVTLRCSPISGHKSVSWYQQVLGQGPQFIFQYYEKEERGRGNFPDRFSARQFPNYSSELNVNALLLGDSALYLCASSQGTAKGEKLFFGSGTQLSVL.

The chain has TRBV3-1 and TRBJ1-3; the D is unclear. Germline lookup yields CDR1 LGHDT and CDR2 YNNKEL (reference sequence). This CDR3 has 15 residues. V lost 1 base and J 0 bases, leaving 7 bases between the germline ends. CDR3: CASSQGHPSGNTIYF. The CDR3 DNA reads TGTGCCAGCAGCCAAGGACACCCCTCTGGAAACACCATATATTTT.

The V call is TRBV5-1, the J call TRBJ2-1, with 14 bases aligning to TRBD2. The V gene's germline CDR1 is SGHRS and CDR2 YFSETQ. V was pared by 0 bases and J by 10 bases, with 9 bases of the junction left unmatched. The length of the CDR3 is 17 residues. CDR3 DNA sequence: TGCGCCAGCAGCTTGGCCGGGACTAGCGGGAGATTGGACGAGCAGTTCTTC. Protein product: CASSLAGTSGRLDEQFF.

Of note for this clonotype: The junction differs from germline at one of its ends, possibly a read error. The CDR3 is CPSSESGSQETQYF. The CDR3 DNA sequence: TGTCCCAGCAGTGAATCTGGCAGCCAAGAGACCCAGTACTTC. This chain uses TRBV25-1 with TRBJ2-5; D call uncertain. From germline, CDR1 is MGHDK and CDR2 SYGVNS. This CDR3 spans 14 amino acids.

This clonotype was found a few times. CDR3 sequence reads: CASSRDRGRYEQYF. The CDR3 nucleotides read TGTGCCAGCAGTCGGGACAGGGGACGATACGAGCAGTACTTC. This chain connects TRBV2 to TRBJ2-7; 10 bases are shared with TRBD1. Germline assignment: CDR1 SNHLY and CDR2 FYNNEI. The CDR3 covers 14 residues. V shed 5 bases, J shed 4 bases, and the junction held 5 bases outside the gene matches.

The CDR3 reads CASSLQAALGTQYF. The CDR3 DNA reads as TGTGCCAGCAGCCTCCAGGCCGCCCTCGGTACGCAGTATTTT. The chain is built from TRBV7-2 and TRBJ2-3; no definite D call. The ends were cut back, 5 bases at V and 8 bases at J, with 17 bases in the middle. Germline-derived CDR1 and CDR2 are SGHTA and FQGNSA. The CDR3 runs 14 residues.

This chain links TRBV20-1 with TRBJ2-6; D not certain. The V and J ends lost 6 bases and 0 bases respectively, with 6 bases between them. CDR3 length: 13 amino acids. Germline CDR1 is DFQATT and CDR2 is SNEGSKA (reference sequence). CDR3 nucleotides: TGCAGTGCCGCGCGCTCTGGGGCCAACGTCCTGACTTTC. Its translation: CSAARSGANVLTF.

This clonotype was detected only a few times. The chain is built from TRBV15 and TRBJ2-5, with 10 bases identical to TRBD2. With V trimmed by 5 bases and J by 5 bases, 5 bases remained unmatched. Germline-derived CDR1 and CDR2 are LNHNV and YYDKDF (reference sequence). The length of the CDR3 is 14 residues. This chain's CDR3 is CATSLGLAFETQYF. The CDR3 DNA is TGTGCCACCAGCTTGGGACTAGCGTTCGAGACCCAGTACTTC.

This clonotype was counted at least ten times. The genes are TRBV5-1 and TRBJ2-1; TRBD2 matches 10 bases. Germline loops: CDR1 SGHRS, CDR2 YFSETQ. Losses at the gene ends were 6 bases for V and 3 bases for J; bases not matched to a gene: 3. The CDR3 is 14 amino acids. CDR3 sequence (DNA): TGCGCCAGCACCCCTAGCGGGAGCTACAATGAGCAGTTCTTC. Its translation is CASTPSGSYNEQFF.

This clonotype has a handful of counts. This sequence joins TRBV5-1 and TRBJ2-1; D perhaps matches TRBD2 (5 bases). With 0 bases removed from V and 7 bases from J, the gap between germline ends came to 11 bases. There are 14 residues in the CDR3. CDR1 is SGHRS and CDR2 is YFSETQ in the germline V gene. The CDR3 DNA reads TGCGCCAGCAGCTTGGGGCGGGTTGAGAATGAGCAGTTCTTC. It specifies CASSLGRVENEQFF.

The chain has TRBV7-7 and TRBJ2-1; possible D gene TRBD2, 6 bases. Trimming cost V 3 bases and J 6 bases, with 12 bases left between them. The CDR3 is 14 residues long. Germline CDR1 SSHAT, CDR2 FNYEAQ (reference sequence). The CDR3 DNA follows: TGTGCCAGCAGCTTGGGTAGCGGCTTCAATGAGCAGTTCTTC. Translated, it gives CASSLGSGFNEQFF.